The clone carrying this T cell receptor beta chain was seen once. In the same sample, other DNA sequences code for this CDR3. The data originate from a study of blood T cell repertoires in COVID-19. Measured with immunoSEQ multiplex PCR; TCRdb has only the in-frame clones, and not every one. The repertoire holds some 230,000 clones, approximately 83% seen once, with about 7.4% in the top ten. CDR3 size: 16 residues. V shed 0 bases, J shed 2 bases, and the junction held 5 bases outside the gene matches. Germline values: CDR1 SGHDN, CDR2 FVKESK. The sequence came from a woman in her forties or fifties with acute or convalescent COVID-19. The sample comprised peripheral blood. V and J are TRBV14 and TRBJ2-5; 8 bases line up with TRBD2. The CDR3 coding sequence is TGTGCCAGCAGCCAAGATCGGGGGGGTTGGCAAGAGACCCAGTACTTC. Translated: CASSQDRGGWQETQYF. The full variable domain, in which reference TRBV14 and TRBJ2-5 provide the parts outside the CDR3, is EAGVTQFPSHSVIEKGQTVTLRCDPISGHDNLYWYRRVMGKEIKFLLHFVKESKQDESGMPNNRFLAERTGGTYSTLKVQPAELEDSGVYFCASSQDRGGWQETQYFGPGTRLLVL.